The entry below describes one T cell receptor beta chain. Its cognate antigen is unknown. Documented time point: sample taken at primary tumor resection. From tumor, nontumor lung or frozen PBMC, whole RNA was taken unsorted for sequencing. Individually, TCR cDNA molecules were each labelled with a unique molecular identifier. TCRdb recomputed calls from the 5' RACE reads with MiXCR, one row per CDR3 protein. The sample includes tens of thousands of distinct CDR3 sequences, around 7.5% seen only once; the top ten take 25% to 35%. These data originate in a study of spatial heterogeneity in lung cancer. In the study overall: Sequences of the beta chain were consistently detected in greater numbers than alpha-chain sequences. Broader study findings: Resection blood, more than follow-up blood, showed ubiquitous expanded tumor TCRs.

The germline V and J ends were trimmed by 1 base and 9 bases, with 13 bases remaining between them. Germline V gives CDR1 SGHTA, CDR2 FQGNSA. This CDR3 region has 13 residues. This sequence was found in a male donor with early-stage non-small cell lung cancer. The sample in question was PBMCs, obtained at surgery. The chain employs TRBV7-2 and TRBJ2-7, with D possibly being TRBD2 (5 bases). The CDR3 reads CASSLGELRGQYF. Here the CDR3 DNA reads TGTGCCAGCAGCTTAGGGGAGCTACGAGGGCAGTACTTC.